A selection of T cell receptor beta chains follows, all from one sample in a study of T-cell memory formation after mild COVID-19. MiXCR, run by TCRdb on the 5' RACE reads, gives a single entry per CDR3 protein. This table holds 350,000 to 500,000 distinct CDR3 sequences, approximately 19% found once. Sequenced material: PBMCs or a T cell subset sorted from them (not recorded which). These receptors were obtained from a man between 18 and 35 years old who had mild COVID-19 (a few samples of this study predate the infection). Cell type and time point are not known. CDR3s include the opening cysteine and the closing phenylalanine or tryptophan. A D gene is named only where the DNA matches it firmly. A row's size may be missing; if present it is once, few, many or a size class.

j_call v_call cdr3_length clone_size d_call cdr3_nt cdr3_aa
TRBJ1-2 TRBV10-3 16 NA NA TGTGCCATCAGGCCGCCGGACATCATCTACTCCTATGGCTACACCTTC CAIRPPDIIYSYGYTF
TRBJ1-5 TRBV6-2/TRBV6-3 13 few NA TGTGCCAGCAGTTACTCAGGCATGCAGCCCCAGCATTTT CASSYSGMQPQHF
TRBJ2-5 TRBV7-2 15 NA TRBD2 TGTGCCAGCAGCTCAACTAGCGGGGTACAAGAGACCCAGTACTTC CASSSTSGVQETQYF
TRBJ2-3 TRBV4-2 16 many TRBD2 TGTGCCAGCAGCCAAGATCTAGCGGGGGCACTTGATACGCAGTATTTT CASSQDLAGALDTQYF
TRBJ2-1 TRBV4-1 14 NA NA TGCGCCAGCAGCCAACCCGACCGCTACAATGAGCAGTTCTTC CASSQPDRYNEQFF
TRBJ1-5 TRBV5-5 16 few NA TGTGCCAGCAGCCTTGAGGATCAGGTTAGCAATCAGCCCCAGCATTTT CASSLEDQVSNQPQHF
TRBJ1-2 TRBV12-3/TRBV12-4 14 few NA TGTGCCAGCAGTTTTCGACAAGGGGGGTTTGGCTACACCTTC CASSFRQGGFGYTF
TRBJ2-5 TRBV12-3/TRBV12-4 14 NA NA TGTGCCAGCAGTTTTACTGGGAGGCCAGAGACCCAGTACTTC CASSFTGRPETQYF
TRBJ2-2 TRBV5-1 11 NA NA TGCGCCAGCCTCGGCACCGGGGAGCTGTTTTTT CASLGTGELFF
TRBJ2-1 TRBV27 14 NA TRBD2 TGTGCCAGCAACACGGGACTAGCGGGGGGGCAGCAGTTCTTC CASNTGLAGGQQFF
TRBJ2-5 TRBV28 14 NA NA TGTGCCAGCACCTCGGACCTGGGTAGGGAGACCCAGTACTTC CASTSDLGRETQYF
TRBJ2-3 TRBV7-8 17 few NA TGTGCCAGCAGCGAACGGGGGACCCAAATAAACACAGATACGCAGTATTTT CASSERGTQINTDTQYF
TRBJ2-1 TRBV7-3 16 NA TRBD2 TGTGCCAGCAGCTTATCTAGCGGGGCGAGTATGAATGAGCAGTTCTTC CASSLSSGASMNEQFF
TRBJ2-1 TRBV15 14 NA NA TGTGCCACCAGCAGAGATCAGGGGATCAATGAGCAGTTCTTC CATSRDQGINEQFF
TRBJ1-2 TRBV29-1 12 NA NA TGCAGCGTTGCACCGACGCTGTATGGCTACACCTTC CSVAPTLYGYTF
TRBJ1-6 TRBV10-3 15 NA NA TGTGCCACCTCCCCGGGGGGCGCGTATAATTCACCCCTCCACTTT CATSPGGAYNSPLHF
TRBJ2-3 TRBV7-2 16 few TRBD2 TGTGCCAGCAGCCCCGCGGGACTAGCGGGGGGGGAGAAGCAGTATTTT CASSPAGLAGGEKQYF
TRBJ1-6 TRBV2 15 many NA TGTGCCAGCAGTGTAGTGGGGGGGCCTAATTCACCCCTCCACTTT CASSVVGGPNSPLHF
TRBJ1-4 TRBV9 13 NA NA TGTGCCAGCAGCTCATGGACAGAGGAAAAACTGTTTTTT CASSSWTEEKLFF
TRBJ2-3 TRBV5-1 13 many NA TGCGCCAGCAGCAGGGTTCCAGGAGATACGCAGTATTTT CASSRVPGDTQYF
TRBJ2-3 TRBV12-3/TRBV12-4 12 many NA TGCGCCAGCAGCCTGGGAGTCGATACGCAGTATTTT CASSLGVDTQYF
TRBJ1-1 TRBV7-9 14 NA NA TGTGCCAGCAGCTCGTTATCAGGGATAACTGAAGCTTTCTTT CASSSLSGITEAFF
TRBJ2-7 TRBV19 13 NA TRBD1 TGTGCCAGTAGTATTTCGACAGGGAACGAGCAGTACTTC CASSISTGNEQYF
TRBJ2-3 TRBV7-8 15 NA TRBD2 TGTGCCAGCAGCCTCCTCCGGGGGGGGCCAGATACGCAGTATTTT CASSLLRGGPDTQYF
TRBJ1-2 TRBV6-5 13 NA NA TGTGCCAGCAGTTACTCCCCGGGTTATGGCTACACCTTC CASSYSPGYGYTF
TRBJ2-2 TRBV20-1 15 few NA TGCAGTGCTAGAGATGGTGGGGGGCGCACCGGGGAGCTGTTTTTT CSARDGGGRTGELFF
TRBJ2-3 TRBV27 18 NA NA TGTGCCAGCAGTTTATCAATCGTCGGCGGCAGGGGGGGAGATACGCAGTATTTT CASSLSIVGGRGGDTQYF
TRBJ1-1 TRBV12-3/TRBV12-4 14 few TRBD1 TGTGCCAGCAGAAGACAGGGCTCGAACACTGAAGCTTTCTTT CASRRQGSNTEAFF
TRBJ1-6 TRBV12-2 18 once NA TGTGCAAGTCGCTTAGAGTGTTTGCATCGGCAAAATAATTCACCCCTCCACTTT CASRLECLHRQNNSPLHF
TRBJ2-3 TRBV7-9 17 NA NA TGTGCCAGCAGCTTGGTCGGGGGTCCTTTCCACACAGATACGCAGTATTTT CASSLVGGPFHTDTQYF
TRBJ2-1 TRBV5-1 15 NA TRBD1 TGCGCCAGCAGCTTGGTGGGACAGGGGGTGGGGGAGCAGTTCTTC CASSLVGQGVGEQFF
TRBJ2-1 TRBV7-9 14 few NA TGTGCCAGCAGCTTAGAGAAGCCCTCGGATGAGCAGTTCTTC CASSLEKPSDEQFF
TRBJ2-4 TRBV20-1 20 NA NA TGCAGTGCTAGTGTCCCTCAGGACAGTGTCGGCAGCTCCGCCAAAAACATTCAGTACTTC CSASVPQDSVGSSAKNIQYF
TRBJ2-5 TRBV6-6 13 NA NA TGTGCCAGCAGTTGGACAGAGCAAGAGACCCAGTACTTC CASSWTEQETQYF
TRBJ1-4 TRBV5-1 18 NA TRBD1 TGCGCCAGCAGCTTGGGACAGGGGGACGTTGCAACTAATGAAAAACTGTTTTTT CASSLGQGDVATNEKLFF
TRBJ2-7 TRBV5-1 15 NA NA TGCGCCAGCAGCCAGGACACGTCCTACTCCTACGAGCAGTACTTC CASSQDTSYSYEQYF
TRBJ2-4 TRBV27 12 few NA TGTGCCAGCAGGGGGGTCGCTGACATTCAGTACTTC CASRGVADIQYF
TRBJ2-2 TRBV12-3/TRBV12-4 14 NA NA TGTGCCAGCAGTTTAGAAGGGTCCACCGGGGAGCTGTTTTTT CASSLEGSTGELFF
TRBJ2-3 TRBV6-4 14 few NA TGTGCCACCGTCAGTGGGTATAGCACAGATACGCAGTATTTT CATVSGYSTDTQYF
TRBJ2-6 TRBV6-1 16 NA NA TGTGCCAGCATGGGAGCAGACCGCTCTGGGGCCAACGTCCTGACTTTC CASMGADRSGANVLTF
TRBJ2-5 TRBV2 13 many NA TGTGCCAGCAGTGACGGGGCGGCGGGGACCCAGTACTTC CASSDGAAGTQYF
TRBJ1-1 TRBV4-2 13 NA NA TGTGCCAGCAGCCCGAAGACAGCCCCCGAAGCTTTCTTT CASSPKTAPEAFF